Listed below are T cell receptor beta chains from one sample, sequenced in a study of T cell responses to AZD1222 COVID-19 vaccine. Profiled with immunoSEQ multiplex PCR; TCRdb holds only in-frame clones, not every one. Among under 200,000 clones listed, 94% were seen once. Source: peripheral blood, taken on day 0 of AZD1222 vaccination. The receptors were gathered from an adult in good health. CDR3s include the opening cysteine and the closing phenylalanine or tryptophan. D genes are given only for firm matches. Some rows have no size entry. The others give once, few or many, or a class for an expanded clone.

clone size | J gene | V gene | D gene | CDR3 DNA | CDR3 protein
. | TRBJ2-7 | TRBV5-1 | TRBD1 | TGCGCCAGCAGCTTGGTTGGACAGGGCGCATACGAGCAGTACTTC | CASSLVGQGAYEQYF
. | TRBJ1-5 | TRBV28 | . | TGTGCCAGCAGCCTTACTGCAGCTCAGCCCCAGCATTTT | CASSLTAAQPQHF
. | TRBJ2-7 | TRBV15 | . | TGTGCCACCAGCAGAGTCTCTGTCCCGGTCCGGGGTTCCTACGAGCAGTACTTC | CATSRVSVPVRGSYEQYF
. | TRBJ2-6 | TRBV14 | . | TGTGCCAGCAGCCCTAATCCGATTCCTCGCTCTGGGGCCAACGTCCTGACTTTC | CASSPNPIPRSGANVLTF
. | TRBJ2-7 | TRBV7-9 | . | TGTGCCAGCAGCCCCGGGTATGGGGGTCCAACCTACGAGCAGTACTTC | CASSPGYGGPTYEQYF
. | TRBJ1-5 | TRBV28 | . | TGTGCCAGCATCTCAGGTAGCAATCAGCCCCAGCATTTT | CASISGSNQPQHF
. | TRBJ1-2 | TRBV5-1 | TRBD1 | TGCGCCAGCAGCCAAGGACAGGGGAACTATGGCTACACCTTC | CASSQGQGNYGYTF
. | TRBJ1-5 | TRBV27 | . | TGTGCCAGCAGCCCCCTCGGACAGTCCAATCAGCCCCAGCATTTT | CASSPLGQSNQPQHF
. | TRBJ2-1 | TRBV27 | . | TGTGCCAGCAGTTTAGGGCCGGACAATGAGCAGTTCTTC | CASSLGPDNEQFF
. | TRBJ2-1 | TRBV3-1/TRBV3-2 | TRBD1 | TGTGCCAGCACCCAGGGACAGGGGAAGAACAATGAGCAGTTCTTC | CASTQGQGKNNEQFF
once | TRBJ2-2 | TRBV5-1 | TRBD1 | TGCGCCAGCAGCTCGATCTCCGGGACAGAGTTGGGGGAGCTGTTTTTT | CASSSISGTELGELFF
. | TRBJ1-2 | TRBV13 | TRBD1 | TGTGCCAGCAGCCCCCGACAGGGGCCTAGGGGAGGCTACACCTTC | CASSPRQGPRGGYTF
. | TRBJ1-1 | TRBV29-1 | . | TGCAGCGTTGAAGAGGCGGGGATTACTGAAGCTTTCTTT | CSVEEAGITEAFF
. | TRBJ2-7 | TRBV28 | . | TGTGCCAGCAGTTTAAATTCCATCGGCAGTCGCTACGAGCAGTACTTC | CASSLNSIGSRYEQYF
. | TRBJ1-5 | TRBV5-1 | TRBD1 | TGCGCCAGCAGCTTAGGACAGGGTCAGCCCCAGCATTTT | CASSLGQGQPQHF
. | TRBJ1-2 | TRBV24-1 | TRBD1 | TGTGCCACCAGTGATTTGGGGACAGGGCACGGCTACACCTTC | CATSDLGTGHGYTF
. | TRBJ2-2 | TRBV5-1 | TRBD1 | TGCGCCAGCAGCTCCGGGACAGGCACCGGGGAGCTGTTTTTT | CASSSGTGTGELFF
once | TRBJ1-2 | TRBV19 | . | TGTGCCAGTAGTGACACAGGGTTCAACTATGGCTACACCTTC | CASSDTGFNYGYTF
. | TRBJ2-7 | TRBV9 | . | TGTGCCAGCAGCGTAGAAGGCGGTGAGCAGTACTTC | CASSVEGGEQYF
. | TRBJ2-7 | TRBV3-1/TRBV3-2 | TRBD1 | TGTGCCAGCAGGGCCGGGACAGGATCATCGGGGGAGCAGTACTTC | CASRAGTGSSGEQYF